This record covers a single T cell receptor (beta chain). The protocol was immunoSEQ multiplex PCR, while the TCRdb copy is restricted to in-frame clones and leaves out a portion. The sample lists tens of thousands of clones, about 98% occurring once. These data are taken from a study of technical replicates of blood from a handful of donors. This CDR3 comprises 13 residues. Germline V gene lookup returns CDR1 MNHNS and CDR2 SASEGT. V trimming: 6 bases; J trimming: 3 bases; junction bases outside the gene matches: 0. Sequenced: T cells isolated from PBMCs. The chain recombines TRBV6-1 with TRBJ2-7; TRBD2 matches at 12 bases. The sequence was collected from a human donor in good health. CDR3 protein: CASRLAGGYEQYF. The CDR3 DNA follows: TGTGCCAGCAGACTAGCGGGGGGCTACGAGCAGTACTTC.